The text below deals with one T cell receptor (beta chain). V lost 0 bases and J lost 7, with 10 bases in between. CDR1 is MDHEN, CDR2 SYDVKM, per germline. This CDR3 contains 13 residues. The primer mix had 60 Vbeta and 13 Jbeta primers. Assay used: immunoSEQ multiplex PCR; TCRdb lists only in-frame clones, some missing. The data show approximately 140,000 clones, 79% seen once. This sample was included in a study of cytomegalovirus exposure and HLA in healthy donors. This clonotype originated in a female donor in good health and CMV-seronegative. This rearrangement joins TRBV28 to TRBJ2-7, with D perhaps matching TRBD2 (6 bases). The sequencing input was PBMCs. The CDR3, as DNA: TGTGCCAGCAGTTTATGGGGCGCGGGGGAGCAGTACTTC. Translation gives CASSLWGAGEQYF.